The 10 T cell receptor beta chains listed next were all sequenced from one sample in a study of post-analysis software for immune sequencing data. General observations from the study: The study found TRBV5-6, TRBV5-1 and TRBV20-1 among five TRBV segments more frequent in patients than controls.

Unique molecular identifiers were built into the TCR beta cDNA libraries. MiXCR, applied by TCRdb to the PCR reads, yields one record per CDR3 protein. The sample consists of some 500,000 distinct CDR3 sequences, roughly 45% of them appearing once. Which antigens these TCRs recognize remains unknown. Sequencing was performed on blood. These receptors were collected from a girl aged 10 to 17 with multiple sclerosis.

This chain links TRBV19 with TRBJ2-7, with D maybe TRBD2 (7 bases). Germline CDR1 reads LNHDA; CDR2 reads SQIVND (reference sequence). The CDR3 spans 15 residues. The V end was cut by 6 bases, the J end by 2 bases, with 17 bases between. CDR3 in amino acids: CASRGGGRTPYEQYF. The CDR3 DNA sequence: TGTGCCAGTAGGGGAGGGGGACGAACCCCCTACGAGCAGTACTTC. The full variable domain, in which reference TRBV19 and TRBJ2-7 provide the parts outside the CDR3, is DGGITQSPKYLFRKEGQNVTLSCEQNLNHDAMYWYRQDPGQGLRLIYYSQIVNDFQKGDIAEGYSVSREKKESFPLTVTSAQKNPTAFYLCASRGGGRTPYEQYFGPGTRLTVT.

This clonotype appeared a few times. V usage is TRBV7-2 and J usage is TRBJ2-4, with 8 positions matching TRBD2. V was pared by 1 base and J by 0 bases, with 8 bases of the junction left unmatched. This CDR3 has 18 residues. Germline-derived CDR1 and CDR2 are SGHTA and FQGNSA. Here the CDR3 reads CASSLVWAGGLAKNIQYF. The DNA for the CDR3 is TGTGCCAGCAGCTTAGTTTGGGCGGGAGGTCTAGCCAAAAACATTCAGTACTTC.

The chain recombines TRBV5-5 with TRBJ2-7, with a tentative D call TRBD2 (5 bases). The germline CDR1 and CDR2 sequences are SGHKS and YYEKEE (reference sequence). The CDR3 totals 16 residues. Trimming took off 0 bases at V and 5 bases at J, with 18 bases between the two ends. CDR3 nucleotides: TGTGCCAGCAGCTTGGTCACGGGATCAAGCGGCGACGAGCAGTACTTC. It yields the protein CASSLVTGSSGDEQYF.

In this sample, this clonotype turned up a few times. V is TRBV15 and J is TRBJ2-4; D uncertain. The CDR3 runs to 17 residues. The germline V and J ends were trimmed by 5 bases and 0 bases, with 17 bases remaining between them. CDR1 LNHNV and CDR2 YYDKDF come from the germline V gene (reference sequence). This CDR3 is CATSSSFVLIAKNIQYF. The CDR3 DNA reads TGTGCCACCAGCTCCAGCTTTGTTCTTATAGCCAAAAACATTCAGTACTTC.

The CDR3 DNA follows: TGTGCCAGCAACCTGTATGATACGCAGTATTTT. This codes for CASNLYDTQYF. V gene TRBV7-9 combines with J gene TRBJ2-3; D call uncertain. CDR1 is SEHNR and CDR2 is FQNEAQ in the germline V gene (reference sequence). The CDR3 extends over 11 amino acids. Trimming left V 7 bases short and J 6 bases short, with 8 bases between.

The CDR3 nucleotides read TGCAGTGCGGGGGACAGTCAGAGCTCCTACAATGAGCAGTTCTTC. It yields the protein CSAGDSQSSYNEQFF. V is TRBV20-1 and J is TRBJ2-1; 7 bases map to TRBD1. This CDR3 region has 15 residues. Germline loops: CDR1 DFQATT, CDR2 SNEGSKA (reference sequence). Germline trimming cut 6 bases from V and 0 bases from J; bases unmatched to any gene: 8.

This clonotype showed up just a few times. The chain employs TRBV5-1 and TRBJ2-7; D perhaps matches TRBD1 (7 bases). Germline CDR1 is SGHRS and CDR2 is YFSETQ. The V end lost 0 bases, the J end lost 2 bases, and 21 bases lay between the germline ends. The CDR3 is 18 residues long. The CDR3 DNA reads TGCGCCAGCAGCTTGGCCTTTGGAGGGACAGAACTAGCCTACGAGCAGTACTTC. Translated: CASSLAFGGTELAYEQYF.

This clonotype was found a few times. The CDR3 DNA follows: TGTGCCAGCAGTCCGACAGGGATCTATGGCTACACCTTC. Translation gives CASSPTGIYGYTF. V is TRBV6-5 and J is TRBJ1-2; 7 positions match TRBD1. CDR1 is MNHEY, CDR2 SVGAGI, per germline. Germline trimming cut 5 bases from V and 4 bases from J; bases unmatched to any gene: 4. There are 13 residues in the CDR3.

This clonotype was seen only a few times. CDR3 sequence: CSAPGQNEKLFF. CDR3 in DNA: TGCAGTGCACCGGGACAGAATGAAAAACTGTTTTTT. The V call is TRBV20-1, the J call TRBJ1-4; TRBD1 matches 7 bases. The CDR3 totals 12 residues. From germline, CDR1 is DFQATT and CDR2 SNEGSKA (reference sequence). V dropped 6 bases and J dropped 5; count of bases not matched to a gene: 3.

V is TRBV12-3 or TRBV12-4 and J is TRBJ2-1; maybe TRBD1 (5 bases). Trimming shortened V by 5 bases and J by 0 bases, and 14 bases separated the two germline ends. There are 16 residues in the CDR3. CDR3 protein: CASSPALGRSYNEQFF. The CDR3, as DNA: TGTGCCAGCAGTCCGGCCTTGGGGCGCTCCTACAATGAGCAGTTCTTC.